The 18 T cell receptor beta chains reported below all come from one sample, sequenced in a study of human T cells and chemical hapten exposure. TCRdb recomputed calls from the RACE reads with MiXCR, one row per CDR3 protein. The sample lists around 380,000 distinct CDR3 sequences, 4% to 5.5% occurring once. Time point specified: patch test 1, 2 weeks after DPC sensitization. The treatment: therapeutic diphenylcyclopropenone sensitization with weekly scalp DPC. Sequenced material: whole blood, taken in connection with sensitization to the hapten diphenylcyclopropenone (DPC). The receptor set was obtained from a woman aged 45 to 65 with alopecia areata. Some clones in this sample may be carry-over from other donors' samples.

The sample holds a few counts of this clonotype. The J gene is TRBJ1-2, the V gene TRBV5-1; 11 nucleotides match TRBD1. Trimming at V came to 4 bases and at J to 0 bases, leaving 11 bases not matched to a gene. Germline V CDR1 and CDR2: SGHRS, YFSETQ. This CDR3 region has 18 residues. The DNA of the CDR3 is TGCGCCAGCAGCCCTGGTCTGGACAGGGGGCCCACTAACTATGGCTACACCTTC. This translates into CASSPGLDRGPTNYGYTF.

This clonotype was counted many times. The rearrangement links TRBV7-9 to TRBJ1-3; D not resolved. Trimming shortened V by 5 bases and J by 1 base, and 6 bases separated the two germline ends. Germline V CDR1 and CDR2: SEHNR, FQNEAQ (reference sequence). This CDR3 is built from 13 residues. CDR3 protein: CASSGISGNTIYF. In nucleotides, the CDR3 is TGTGCCAGCAGCGGGATTTCTGGAAACACCATATATTTT. Combining the CDR3 with reference TRBV7-9 and TRBJ1-3 gives the whole variable domain DTGVSQNPRHKITKRGQNVTFRCDPISEHNRLYWYRQTLGQGPEFLTYFQNEAQLEKSRLLSDRFSAERPKGSFSTLEIQRTEQGDSAMYLCASSGISGNTIYFGEGSWLTVV.

This clonotype was detected many times. The genes are TRBV6-5 and TRBJ2-6; D gene ambiguous. In germline, CDR1 is MNHEY, CDR2 SVGAGI. CDR3 length: 14 residues. Trimming took off 6 bases at V and 3 bases at J, with 9 bases between the two ends. CDR3 sequence: CASRDGYGANVLTF. DNA for the CDR3: TGTGCCAGCAGGGACGGTTATGGGGCCAACGTCCTGACTTTC.

Remarks on this clonotype: This may arise from a read error, as a much more abundant clone is one base away. The gene calls are TRBV6-1 and TRBJ1-2; D possibly corresponds to TRBD1 (5 bases). V was clipped by 7 bases and J by 0 bases, with 12 bases between them. Germline loops: CDR1 MNHNS, CDR2 SASEGT. CDR3 length: 14 amino acids. This CDR3 is CASKRDATNYGYTF. CDR3 sequence (DNA): TGTGCCAGCAAGCGGGACGCTACTAACTATGGCTACACCTTC.

J is TRBJ2-7 and V is TRBV4-1; D gene unclear. The V gene lost 1 base and the J gene lost 0 bases, with 13 bases spanning the gap. CDR3 length: 16 residues. Germline CDR1 MGHRA, CDR2 YSYEKL. The chain's CDR3 is CASSQVGTPSSYEQYF. In DNA, the CDR3 is TGCGCCAGCAGCCAAGTCGGAACGCCGAGCTCCTACGAGCAGTACTTC.

This clonotype was seen repeatedly, ten times or more. The rearrangement uses TRBV4-2 and TRBJ2-1; a possible D gene is TRBD1 (6 bases). The ends were cut back, 0 bases at V and 8 bases at J, with 8 bases in the middle. The CDR3 spans 13 residues. The germline CDR1 and CDR2 sequences are LGHNA and YNFKEQ. The DNA of the CDR3 is TGTGCCAGCAGCCAAGATTGGGGGCATGAGCAGTTCTTC. Its translation: CASSQDWGHEQFF.

This clonotype was seen a handful of times. V is TRBV29-1 and J is TRBJ2-3, with a possible D match to TRBD1 (6 bases). Germline V gene lookup returns CDR1 SQVTM and CDR2 ANQGSEA. V gave up 6 bases and J gave up 5 bases, with 18 bases separating them. The CDR3 is made up of 14 amino acids. The CDR3 spells CSVLSGDAKDTQYF. The CDR3 nucleotides are TGCAGCGTACTTTCAGGGGATGCTAAAGATACGCAGTATTTT.

In this sample, this clonotype turned up once. Just one base apart from a much larger clone, this may be a read error. The chain links TRBV28 to TRBJ2-1, with unresolved D. Looked up from germline, CDR1 is MDHEN and CDR2 is SYDVKM. The CDR3 consists of 11 residues. The CDR3: CASSKRGERFF. The DNA of the CDR3 is TGTGCCAGCAGTAAGCGCGGCGAGCGGTTCTTC.

This clonotype was found many times. This chain joins TRBV24-1 and TRBJ1-1; no reliable D call. The CDR3 loop spans 13 amino acids. With 3 bases removed from V and 1 base from J, the gap between germline ends came to 5 bases. Germline V CDR1 and CDR2: KGHDR, SFDVKD. CDR3 residues: CATSDHQNTEAFF. In DNA form, the CDR3 reads TGTGCCACCAGTGATCACCAGAACACTGAAGCTTTCTTT.

This clonotype was observed many times. The chain combines TRBV7-8 with TRBJ1-2; no firm D call. Trimming took off 3 bases at V and 4 bases at J, with 9 bases between the two ends. Germline lookup yields CDR1 SGHVS and CDR2 FQNEAQ. The CDR3 is 13 amino acids. In DNA form, the CDR3 reads TGTGCCAGCAGCTTGAAGGGCTCCTATGGCTACACCTTC. Translating gives CASSLKGSYGYTF.

This clonotype was observed many times. V and J are TRBV7-2 and TRBJ2-2; 9 positions match TRBD2. The CDR3 is made up of 14 amino acids. Per germline, CDR1 SGHTA and CDR2 FQGNSA. V lost 5 bases and J lost 4; bases outside the gene matches: 2. The CDR3 DNA sequence: TGTGCCAGCAGCCGACTAGCGGCCACCGGGGAGCTGTTTTTT. This sequence encodes CASSRLAATGELFF.

This clonotype was recorded at least ten times. The rearrangement joins TRBV20-1 to TRBJ2-3; 11 bases match TRBD2. This CDR3 is 16 amino acids long. Germline assignment: CDR1 DFQATT and CDR2 SNEGSKA (reference sequence). The V gene end was trimmed by 6 bases and the J gene end by 3 bases; junction bases not matched to a gene: 11. The CDR3: CSAIAGGPLWTDTQYF. CDR3 in DNA: TGCAGTGCAATAGCGGGGGGGCCGTTATGGACAGATACGCAGTATTTT.

Ten or more counts support this clonotype. The chain links TRBV18 to TRBJ2-6, with 9 bases identical to TRBD1. This CDR3 contains 15 residues. Germline V gene data show CDR1 as KGHSH and CDR2 as LQKENI. The J segment lost 2 bases and the V segment lost 6 bases, leaving 2 bases of the junction unmatched. The DNA for the CDR3 is TGTGCCAGCTCCCGGACAGGGGCTGGGGCCAACGTCCTGACTTTC. Translated: CASSRTGAGANVLTF.

This clonotype was found many times. The gene calls are TRBV10-3 and TRBJ2-1, with D possibly being TRBD2 (6 bases). V was shortened by 0 bases and J by 1 base, with 16 bases between the two germline ends. The CDR3 has 18 residues. Germline loops: CDR1 ENHRY, CDR2 SYGVKD. The CDR3 coding sequence is TGTGCCATCAGTGAGTCCGAGGGTGGCGGGGAGTCCTACAATGAGCAGTTCTTC. Its protein product is CAISESEGGGESYNEQFF.

A single count supports this clonotype. V usage is TRBV6-6 and J usage is TRBJ1-1; D might be TRBD1 (5 bases). Germline loops: CDR1 MNHNY, CDR2 SVGAGI (reference sequence). The CDR3 has 12 amino acids. V lost 0 bases and J 10 bases, leaving 9 bases between the germline ends. The CDR3 DNA follows: TGTGCCAGCAGTTACTCCCAGGGCACAGCTTTCTTT. Protein product: CASSYSQGTAFF.

Note on this clonotype: Just one base apart from a much larger clone, this may be a read error. The chain employs TRBV5-1 and TRBJ1-1; possibly TRBD1 for D (5 bases). This CDR3 contains 14 residues. Trimming shortened V by 7 bases and J by 4 bases, and 17 bases separated the two germline ends. Germline CDR1 is SGHRS and CDR2 is YFSETQ. In nucleotides, the CDR3 is TGCGCCAGCGGCGTGGAGGGGCGCAGCACTGAAGCTTTCTTT. It translates to CASGVEGRSTEAFF.

Many counts were recorded for this clonotype. The chain has TRBV5-1 and TRBJ2-5, with a weak D call TRBD2 (5 bases). The V and J ends lost 7 bases and 4 bases respectively, with 20 bases between them. This CDR3 is built from 15 residues. CDR1 is SGHRS, CDR2 YFSETQ, per germline. This chain's CDR3 is CASRPAGVRGETQYF. DNA of the CDR3: TGCGCCAGCCGACCTGCCGGGGTGAGAGGAGAGACCCAGTACTTC.

V gene TRBV15 combines with J gene TRBJ1-5; TRBD1 agrees at 12 bases. The CDR3 loop spans 15 amino acids. Germline-derived CDR1 and CDR2 are LNHNV and YYDKDF (reference sequence). V was pared by 6 bases and J by 6 bases, with 6 bases of the junction left unmatched. The CDR3 DNA reads TGTGCCACCAGTCTAGGGACAGGGGGCGTTCAGCCCCAGCATTTT. This encodes CATSLGTGGVQPQHF.